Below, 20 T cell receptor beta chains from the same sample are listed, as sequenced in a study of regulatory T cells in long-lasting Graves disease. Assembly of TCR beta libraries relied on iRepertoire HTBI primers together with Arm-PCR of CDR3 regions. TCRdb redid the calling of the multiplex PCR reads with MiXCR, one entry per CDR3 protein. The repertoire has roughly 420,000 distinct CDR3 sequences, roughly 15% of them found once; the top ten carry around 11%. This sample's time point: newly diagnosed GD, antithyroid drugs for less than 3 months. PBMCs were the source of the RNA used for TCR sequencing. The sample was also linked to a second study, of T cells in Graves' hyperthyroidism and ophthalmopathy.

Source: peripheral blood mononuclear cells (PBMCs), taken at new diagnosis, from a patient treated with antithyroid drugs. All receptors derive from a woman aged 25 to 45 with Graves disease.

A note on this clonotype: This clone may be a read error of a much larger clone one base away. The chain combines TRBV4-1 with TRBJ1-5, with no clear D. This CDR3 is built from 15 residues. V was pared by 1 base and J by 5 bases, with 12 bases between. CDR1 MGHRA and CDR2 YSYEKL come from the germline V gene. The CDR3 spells CASSQVQLGHQPQHF. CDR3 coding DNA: TGCGCCAGCAGCCAAGTGCAGCTGGGCCATCAGCCCCAGCATTTT.

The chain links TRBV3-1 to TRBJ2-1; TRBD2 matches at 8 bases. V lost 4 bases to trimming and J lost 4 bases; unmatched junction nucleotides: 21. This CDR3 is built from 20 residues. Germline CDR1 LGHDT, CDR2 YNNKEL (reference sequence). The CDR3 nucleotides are TGTGCCAGCAGCCTTCTCTTCGGCTACTCCGCGGGGGGCCCGTACAATGAGCAGTTCTTC. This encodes CASSLLFGYSAGGPYNEQFF.

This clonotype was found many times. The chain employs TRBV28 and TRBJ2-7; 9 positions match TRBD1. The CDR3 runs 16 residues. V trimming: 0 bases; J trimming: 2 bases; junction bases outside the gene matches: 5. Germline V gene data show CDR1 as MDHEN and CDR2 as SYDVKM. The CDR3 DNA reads TGTGCCAGCAGTTTATGGGGAGACAGGGGGACCTACGAGCAGTACTTC. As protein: CASSLWGDRGTYEQYF. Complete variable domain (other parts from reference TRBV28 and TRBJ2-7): DVKVTQSSRYLVKRTGEKVFLECVQDMDHENMFWYRQDPGLGLRLIYFSYDVKMKEKGDIPEGYSVSREKKERFSLILESASTNQTSMYLCASSLWGDRGTYEQYFGPGTRLTVT.

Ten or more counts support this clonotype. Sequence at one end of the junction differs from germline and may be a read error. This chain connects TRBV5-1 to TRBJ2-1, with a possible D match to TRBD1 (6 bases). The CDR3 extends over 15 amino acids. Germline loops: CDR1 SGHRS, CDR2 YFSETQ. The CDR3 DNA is TGCGCCAGCAGCTTGGGGCCGAGAGGGGGTGGGTCGGAGGTCTTC. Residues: CASSLGPRGGGSEVF.

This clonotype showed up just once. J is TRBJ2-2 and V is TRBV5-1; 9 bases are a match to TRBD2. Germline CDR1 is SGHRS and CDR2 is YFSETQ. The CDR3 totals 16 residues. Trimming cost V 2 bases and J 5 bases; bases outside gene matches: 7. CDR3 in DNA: TGCGCCAGCAGCTTTTCTAGCGGGATTACGACCGGGGAGCTGTTTTTT. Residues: CASSFSSGITTGELFF.

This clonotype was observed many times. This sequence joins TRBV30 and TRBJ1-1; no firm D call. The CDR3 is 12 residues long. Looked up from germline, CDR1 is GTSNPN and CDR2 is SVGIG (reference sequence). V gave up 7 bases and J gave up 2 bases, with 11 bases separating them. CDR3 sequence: CALVPDNTEAFF. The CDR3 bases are TGTGCCTTGGTCCCGGATAACACTGAAGCTTTCTTT.

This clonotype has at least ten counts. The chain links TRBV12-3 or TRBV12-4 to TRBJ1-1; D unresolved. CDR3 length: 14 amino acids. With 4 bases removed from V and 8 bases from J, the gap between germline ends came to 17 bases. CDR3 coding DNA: TGTGCCAGCAGTTCCCTCCAGGTGGGAGCAGAAGCTTTCTTT. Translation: CASSSLQVGAEAFF.

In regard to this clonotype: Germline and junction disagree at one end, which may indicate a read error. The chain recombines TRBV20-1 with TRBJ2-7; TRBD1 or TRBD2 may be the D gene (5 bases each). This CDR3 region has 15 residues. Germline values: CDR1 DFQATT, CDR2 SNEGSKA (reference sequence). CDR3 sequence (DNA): TGCAGTGCTAGAAGTGGGACCTCACCTTACTACGAGCAGTCCTTC. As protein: CSARSGTSPYYEQSF.

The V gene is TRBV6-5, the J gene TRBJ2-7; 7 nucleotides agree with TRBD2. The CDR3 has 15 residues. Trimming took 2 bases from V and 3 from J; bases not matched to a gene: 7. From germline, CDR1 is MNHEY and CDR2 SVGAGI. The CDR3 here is CASSYAREPIYEQYF. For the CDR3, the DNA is TGTGCCAGCAGTTACGCGCGGGAGCCTATCTACGAGCAGTACTTC.

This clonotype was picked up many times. CDR3 loop: CASSPGLAGGSSYEQYF. The CDR3 nucleotides are TGTGCCAGCAGCCCCGGACTAGCGGGAGGCAGCTCCTACGAGCAGTACTTC. The chain combines TRBV4-2 with TRBJ2-7; 14 bases fit TRBD2. V was pared by 4 bases and J by 0 bases, with 5 bases of the junction left unmatched. Germline V gene data show CDR1 as LGHNA and CDR2 as YNFKEQ. The CDR3 consists of 17 residues.

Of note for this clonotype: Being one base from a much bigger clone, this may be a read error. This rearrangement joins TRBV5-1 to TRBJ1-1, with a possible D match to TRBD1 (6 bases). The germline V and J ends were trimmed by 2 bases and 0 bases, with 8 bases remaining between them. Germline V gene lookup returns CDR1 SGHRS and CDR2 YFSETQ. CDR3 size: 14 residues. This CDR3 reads CASSFGTLNTEAFF. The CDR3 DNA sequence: TGCGCCAGCAGCTTCGGGACATTGAACACTGAAGCTTTCTTT.

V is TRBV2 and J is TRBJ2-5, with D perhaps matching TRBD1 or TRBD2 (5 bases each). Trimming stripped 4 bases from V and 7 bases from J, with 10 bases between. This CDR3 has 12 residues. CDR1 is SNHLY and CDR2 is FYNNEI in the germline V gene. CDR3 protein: CASSVFGATQYF. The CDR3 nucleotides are TGTGCCAGCAGTGTTTTCGGGGCGACCCAGTACTTC. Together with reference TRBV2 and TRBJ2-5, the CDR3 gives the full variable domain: EPEVTQTPSHQVTQMGQEVILRCVPISNHLYFYWYRQILGQKVEFLVSFYNNEISEKSEIFDDQFSVERPDGSNFTLKIRSTKLEDSAMYFCASSVFGATQYFGPGTRLLVL.

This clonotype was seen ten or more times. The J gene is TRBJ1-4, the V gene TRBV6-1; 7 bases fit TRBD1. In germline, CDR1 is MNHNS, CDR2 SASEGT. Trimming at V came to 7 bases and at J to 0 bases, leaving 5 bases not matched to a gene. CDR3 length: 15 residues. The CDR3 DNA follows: TGTGCCAGCACACAGGGGACTGCAACTAATGAAAAACTGTTTTTT. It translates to CASTQGTATNEKLFF.

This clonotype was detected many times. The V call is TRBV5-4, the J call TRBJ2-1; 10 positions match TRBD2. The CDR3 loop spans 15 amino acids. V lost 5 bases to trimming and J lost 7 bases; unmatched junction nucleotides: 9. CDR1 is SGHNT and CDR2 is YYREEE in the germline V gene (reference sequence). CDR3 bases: TGTGCCAGCAGTCTGACGAGCGGGAGGGCGAATGAGCAGTTCTTC. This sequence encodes CASSLTSGRANEQFF.

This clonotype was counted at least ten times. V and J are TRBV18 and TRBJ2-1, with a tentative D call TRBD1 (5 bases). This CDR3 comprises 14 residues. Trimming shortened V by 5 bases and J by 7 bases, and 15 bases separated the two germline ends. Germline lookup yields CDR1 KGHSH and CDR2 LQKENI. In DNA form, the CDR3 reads TGTGCCAGCTCATCGGATGGGGCGTGGAATGAGCAGTTCTTC. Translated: CASSSDGAWNEQFF.

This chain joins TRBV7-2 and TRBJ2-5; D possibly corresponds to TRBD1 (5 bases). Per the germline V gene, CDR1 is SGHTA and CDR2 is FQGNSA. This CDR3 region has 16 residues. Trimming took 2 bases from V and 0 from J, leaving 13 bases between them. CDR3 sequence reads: CASSLLVGANQETQYF. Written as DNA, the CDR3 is TGTGCCAGCAGCTTACTAGTAGGGGCAAACCAAGAGACCCAGTACTTC.

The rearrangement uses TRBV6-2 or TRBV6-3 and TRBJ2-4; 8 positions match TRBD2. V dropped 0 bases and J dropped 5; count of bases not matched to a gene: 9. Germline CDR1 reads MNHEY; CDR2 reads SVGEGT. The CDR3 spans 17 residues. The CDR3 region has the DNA TGTGCCAGCAGTTACTCGAGGTTTAGCGGGATTCAAAACATTCAGTACTTC. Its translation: CASSYSRFSGIQNIQYF.

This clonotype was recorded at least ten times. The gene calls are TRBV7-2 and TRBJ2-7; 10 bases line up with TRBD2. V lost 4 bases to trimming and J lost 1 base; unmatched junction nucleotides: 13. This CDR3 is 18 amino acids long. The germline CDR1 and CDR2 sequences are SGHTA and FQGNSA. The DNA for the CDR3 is TGTGCCAGCAGCTCCCAGGGGCTAGCGGGAGTAGGATCCTACGAGCAGTACTTC. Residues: CASSSQGLAGVGSYEQYF.

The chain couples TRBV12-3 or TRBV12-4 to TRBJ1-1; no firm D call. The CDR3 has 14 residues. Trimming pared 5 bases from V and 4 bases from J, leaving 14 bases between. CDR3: CASSRTRDSTEAFF. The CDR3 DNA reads TGTGCCAGCAGTCGGACGAGGGATTCCACTGAAGCTTTCTTT.

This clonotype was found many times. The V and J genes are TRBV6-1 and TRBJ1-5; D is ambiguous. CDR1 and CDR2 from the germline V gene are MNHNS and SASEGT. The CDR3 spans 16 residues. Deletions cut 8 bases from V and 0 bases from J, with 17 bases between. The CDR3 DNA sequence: TGTGCCAGCTCCCCTGATCCCCACCTTAGCAATCAGCCCCAGCATTTT. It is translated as CASSPDPHLSNQPQHF.